One sample yielded the 6 T cell receptor beta chains listed below, sequenced in a study of OX40 agonist ivuxolimab in advanced cancers. TCRdb's table, derived via immunoSEQ multiplex PCR, lists solely in-frame clones and lacks some. The sample lists about 80,000 clones, about 93% occurring once. The sample was CD4+ or CD8+ T cells sorted from blood, taken in a trial of the OX40 agonist ivuxolimab. The receptor set was obtained from an adult with an advanced solid tumor such as melanoma, head and neck, liver or kidney cancer.

V and J are TRBV6-6 and TRBJ1-2; D gene uncertain. Germline V gene lookup returns CDR1 MNHNY and CDR2 SVGAGI (reference sequence). This CDR3 comprises 13 residues. V was pared by 7 bases and J by 6 bases, with 15 bases between. Here the CDR3 reads CASTDWAGDGYTF. The CDR3 nucleotides read TGTGCCAGCACCGACTGGGCAGGAGATGGCTACACCTTC.

The chain carries TRBV5-1 and TRBJ2-3; D uncertain. The CDR3 covers 15 residues. Between the trimmed V and J ends, which lost 1 base and 0 bases, there was a span of 9 bases. Per germline, CDR1 SGHRS and CDR2 YFSETQ. CDR3 DNA sequence: TGCGCCAGCAGCTTGTATAGCCCTAGCACAGATACGCAGTATTTT. Encoded protein: CASSLYSPSTDTQYF.

CDR3 coding DNA: TGTGCCAGCAGCTTAGTCCAGCCGGAGACCCAGTACTTC. It specifies CASSLVQPETQYF. This chain joins TRBV7-9 and TRBJ2-5, with D unclear. Trimming cost V 1 base and J 5 bases, with 8 bases left between them. The CDR3 is 13 amino acids. The germline V gene encodes CDR1 SEHNR and CDR2 FQNEAQ (reference sequence).

This chain uses TRBV6-5 with TRBJ1-1, with D hard to call. Germline-derived CDR1 and CDR2 are MNHEY and SVGAGI. The CDR3 is made up of 14 amino acids. V was pared by 3 bases and J by 3 bases, with 11 bases between. CDR3: CASSYMEGDTEAFF. Here the CDR3 DNA reads TGTGCCAGCAGTTATATGGAGGGAGACACTGAAGCTTTCTTT.

The genes are TRBV5-1 and TRBJ2-5, with 9 bases fitting TRBD2. Germline V gene data show CDR1 as SGHRS and CDR2 as YFSETQ. With 0 bases clipped from V and 2 bases from J, the junction kept 2 bases outside the gene matches. The CDR3 is 15 residues long. The CDR3 spells CASSLGLAVQETQYF. The CDR3, as DNA: TGCGCCAGCAGCTTGGGACTAGCGGTACAAGAGACCCAGTACTTC.

This clone was found a few times. This rearrangement joins TRBV5-1 to TRBJ1-2; no reliable D call. Trimming removed 0 bases from V and 3 bases from J, with 9 bases in between. This CDR3 contains 14 residues. Per germline, CDR1 SGHRS and CDR2 YFSETQ. The CDR3 sequence: CASSLEQSYYGYTF. In DNA form, the CDR3 reads TGCGCCAGCAGCTTGGAACAGAGTTACTATGGCTACACCTTC.